This TCR beta chain was sequenced in a study of CD8+CD57+ T cells in acquired aplastic anemia. About the research overall: In CD4+ cells, healthy donors produced an average of approximately 9.9 million reads.

The length of the CDR3 is 15 residues. Trimming took 6 bases from V and 0 from J, leaving 15 bases between them. Germline CDR1 is SGHVS and CDR2 is FQNEAQ. This clonotype was observed at least ten times. For CDR3 and TCR beta VDJ profiling, genomic DNA was the template used. TCRdb ran MiXCR on the reads and lists one entry per CDR3 protein. The data show 68,000 or so distinct CDR3 sequences, approximately 51% seen once. Sequenced: sorted CD4+, CD8+, or CD8+CD57+ T cells (not recorded which) from PBMCs. The receptor's source is a human donor in good health, serving as a control. The V and J genes are TRBV7-8 and TRBJ2-7; weak D call: TRBD2 (5 bases). This CDR3 is CASSYLTGSSYEQYF. Written as DNA, the CDR3 is TGTGCCAGCAGTTACTTGACTGGGAGCTCCTACGAGCAGTACTTC.